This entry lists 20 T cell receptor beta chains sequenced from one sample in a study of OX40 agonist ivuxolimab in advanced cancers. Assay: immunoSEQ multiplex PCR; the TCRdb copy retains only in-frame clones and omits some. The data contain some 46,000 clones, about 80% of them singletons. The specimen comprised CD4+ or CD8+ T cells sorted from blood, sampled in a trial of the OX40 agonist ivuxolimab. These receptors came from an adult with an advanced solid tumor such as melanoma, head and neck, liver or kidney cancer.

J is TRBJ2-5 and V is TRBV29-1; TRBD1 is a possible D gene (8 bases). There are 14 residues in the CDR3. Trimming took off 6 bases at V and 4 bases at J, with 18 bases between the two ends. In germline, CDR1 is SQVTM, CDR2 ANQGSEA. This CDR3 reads CSVRRGGQAETQYF. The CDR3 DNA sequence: TGCAGCGTCAGAAGGGGGGGACAGGCAGAGACCCAGTACTTC.

As DNA, the CDR3 is TGTGCCAGCAGTGGTGAAGGTGAAGCTTTCTTT. It is translated as CASSGEGEAFF. The chain combines TRBV2 with TRBJ1-1; no firm D call. V gave up 4 bases and J gave up 7 bases, with 7 bases separating them. CDR1 is SNHLY, CDR2 FYNNEI, per germline. The CDR3 totals 11 residues.

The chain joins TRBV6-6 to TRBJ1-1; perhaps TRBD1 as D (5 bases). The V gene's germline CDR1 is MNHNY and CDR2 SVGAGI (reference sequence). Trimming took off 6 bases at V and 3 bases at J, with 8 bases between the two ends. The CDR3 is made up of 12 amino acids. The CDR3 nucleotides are TGTGCCAGCAGGCAGGGAGACACTGAAGCTTTCTTT. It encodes CASRQGDTEAFF.

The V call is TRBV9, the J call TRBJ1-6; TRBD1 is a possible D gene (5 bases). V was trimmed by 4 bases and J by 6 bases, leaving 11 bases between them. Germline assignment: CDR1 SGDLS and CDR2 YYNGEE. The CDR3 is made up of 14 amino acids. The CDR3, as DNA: TGTGCCAGCAGCAGTAGCGGGGGTAATTCACCCCTCCACTTT. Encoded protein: CASSSSGGNSPLHF.

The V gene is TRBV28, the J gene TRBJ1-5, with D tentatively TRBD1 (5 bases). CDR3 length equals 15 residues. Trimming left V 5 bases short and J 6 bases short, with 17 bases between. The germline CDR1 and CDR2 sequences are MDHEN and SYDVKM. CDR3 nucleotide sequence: TGTGCCAGCAGTACGCCCAACGGGGCGGGTCAGCCCCAGCATTTT. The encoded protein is CASSTPNGAGQPQHF.

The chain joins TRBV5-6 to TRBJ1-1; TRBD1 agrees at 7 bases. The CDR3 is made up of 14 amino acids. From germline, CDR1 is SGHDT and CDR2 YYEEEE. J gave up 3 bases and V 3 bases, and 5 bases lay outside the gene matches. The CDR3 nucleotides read TGTGCCAGCAGCTCAAACAGGGGCGACACTGAAGCTTTCTTT. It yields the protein CASSSNRGDTEAFF.

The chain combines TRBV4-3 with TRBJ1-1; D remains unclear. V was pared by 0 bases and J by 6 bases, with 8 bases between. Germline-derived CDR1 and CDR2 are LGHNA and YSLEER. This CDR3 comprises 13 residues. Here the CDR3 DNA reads TGCGCCAGCAGCCAAGATCCGTGGGCTGAAGCTTTCTTT. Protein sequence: CASSQDPWAEAFF.

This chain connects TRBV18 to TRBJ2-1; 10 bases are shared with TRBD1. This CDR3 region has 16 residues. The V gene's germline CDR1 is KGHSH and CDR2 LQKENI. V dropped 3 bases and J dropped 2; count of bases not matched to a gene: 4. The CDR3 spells CASSPVGTGAYNEQFF. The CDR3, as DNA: TGTGCCAGCTCACCTGTAGGGACAGGGGCCTACAATGAGCAGTTCTTC.

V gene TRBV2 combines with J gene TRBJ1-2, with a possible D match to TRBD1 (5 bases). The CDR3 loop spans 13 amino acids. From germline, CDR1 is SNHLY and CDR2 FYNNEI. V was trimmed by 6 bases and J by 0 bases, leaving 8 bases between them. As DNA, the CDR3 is TGTGCCAGCAGCCGGGACTCTAACTATGGCTACACCTTC. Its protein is CASSRDSNYGYTF.

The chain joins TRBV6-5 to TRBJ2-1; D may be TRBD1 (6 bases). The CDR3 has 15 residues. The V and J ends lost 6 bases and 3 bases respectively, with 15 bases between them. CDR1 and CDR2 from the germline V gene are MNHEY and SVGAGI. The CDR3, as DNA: TGTGCCAGCAGAGAACAGGGATCCCACTACAATGAGCAGTTCTTC. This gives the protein CASREQGSHYNEQFF.

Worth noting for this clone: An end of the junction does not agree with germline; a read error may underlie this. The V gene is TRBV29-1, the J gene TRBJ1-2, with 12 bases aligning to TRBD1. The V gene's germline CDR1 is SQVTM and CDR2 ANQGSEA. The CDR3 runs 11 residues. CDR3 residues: CSVEGQGAFRF. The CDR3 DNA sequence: TGCAGCGTTGAGGGACAGGGGGCCTTCCGCTTC.

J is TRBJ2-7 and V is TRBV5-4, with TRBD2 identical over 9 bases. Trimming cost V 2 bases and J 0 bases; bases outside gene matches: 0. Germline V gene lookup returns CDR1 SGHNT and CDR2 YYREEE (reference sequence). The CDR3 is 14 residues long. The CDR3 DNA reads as TGTGCCAGCAGCTTTAGCGGGGGCTCCTACGAGCAGTACTTC. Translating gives CASSFSGGSYEQYF.

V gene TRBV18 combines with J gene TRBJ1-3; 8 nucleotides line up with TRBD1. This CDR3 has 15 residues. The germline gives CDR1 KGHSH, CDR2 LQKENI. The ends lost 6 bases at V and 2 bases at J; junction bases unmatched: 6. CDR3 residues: CASSPVTGAGNTIYF. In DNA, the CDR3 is TGTGCCAGCTCTCCGGTGACAGGGGCTGGAAACACCATATATTTT.

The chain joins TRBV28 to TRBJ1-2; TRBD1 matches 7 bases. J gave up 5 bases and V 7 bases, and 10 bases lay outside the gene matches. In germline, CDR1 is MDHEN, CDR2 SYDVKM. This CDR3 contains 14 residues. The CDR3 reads CASTSTGTVYGYTF. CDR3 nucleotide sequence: TGTGCCAGCACCTCGACCGGGACAGTTTATGGCTACACCTTC.

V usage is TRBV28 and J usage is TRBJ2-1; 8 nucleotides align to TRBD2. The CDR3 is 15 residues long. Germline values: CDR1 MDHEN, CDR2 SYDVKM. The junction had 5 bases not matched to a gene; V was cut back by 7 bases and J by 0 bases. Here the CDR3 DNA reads TGTGCCAGCACCGGGAGGGGAGTCTCCTACAATGAGCAGTTCTTC. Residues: CASTGRGVSYNEQFF.

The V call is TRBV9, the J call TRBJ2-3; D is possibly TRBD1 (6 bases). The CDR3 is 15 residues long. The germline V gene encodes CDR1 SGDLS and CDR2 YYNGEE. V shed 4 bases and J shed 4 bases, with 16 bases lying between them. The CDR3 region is CASSRSTGTSDTQYF. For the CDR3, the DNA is TGTGCCAGCAGCAGAAGCACAGGGACCTCAGATACGCAGTATTTT.

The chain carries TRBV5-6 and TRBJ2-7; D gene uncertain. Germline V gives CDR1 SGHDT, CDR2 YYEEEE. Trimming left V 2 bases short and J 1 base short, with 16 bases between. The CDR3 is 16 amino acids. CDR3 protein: CASSFRVTQPSYEQYF. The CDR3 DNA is TGTGCCAGCAGCTTTAGGGTCACTCAACCGTCCTACGAGCAGTACTTC.

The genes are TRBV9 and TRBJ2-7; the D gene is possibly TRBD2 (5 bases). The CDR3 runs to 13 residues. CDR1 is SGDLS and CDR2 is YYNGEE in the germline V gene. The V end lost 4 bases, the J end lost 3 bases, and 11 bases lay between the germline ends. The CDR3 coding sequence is TGTGCCAGCAGCCCAGGCGGAGGCTACGAGCAGTACTTC. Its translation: CASSPGGGYEQYF.

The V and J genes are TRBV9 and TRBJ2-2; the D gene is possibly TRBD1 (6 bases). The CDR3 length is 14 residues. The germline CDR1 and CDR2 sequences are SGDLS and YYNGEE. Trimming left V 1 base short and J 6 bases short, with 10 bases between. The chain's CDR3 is CASSVLGAAGELFF. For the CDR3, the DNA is TGTGCCAGCAGCGTACTGGGGGCGGCCGGGGAGCTGTTTTTT. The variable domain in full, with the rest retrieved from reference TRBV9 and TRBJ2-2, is DSGVTQTPKHLITATGQRVTLRCSPRSGDLSVYWYQQSLDQGLQFLIQYYNGEERAKGNILERFSAQQFPDLHSELNLSSLELGDSALYFCASSVLGAAGELFFGEGSRLTVL.

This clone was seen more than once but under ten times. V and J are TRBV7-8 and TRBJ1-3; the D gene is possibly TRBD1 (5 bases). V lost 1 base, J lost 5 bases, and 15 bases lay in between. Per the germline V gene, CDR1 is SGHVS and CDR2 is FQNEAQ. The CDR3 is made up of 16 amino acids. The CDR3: CASSLGFGGARNTIYF. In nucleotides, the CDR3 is TGTGCCAGCAGCTTAGGGTTCGGGGGAGCCCGAAACACCATATATTTT.